The rows below give T cell receptor beta chains drawn from one sample of a study of shared clonotypes between healthy human individuals. The data were produced by immunoSEQ multiplex PCR, yet TCRdb's version contains in-frame clones alone and is incomplete. This table has nearly 2 million clones, less than 95% appearing once. The source material was naive CD8+ T cells sorted from blood. All receptors come from a man between 18 and 29 years old in good health. Both conserved end residues are trimmed from each CDR3.

j_gene: TRBJ2-3; v_gene: TRBV27; len: 10; CDR3aa: ASSGGGDTQY
j_gene: TRBJ1-4; v_gene: TRBV7-9; len: 12; CDR3aa: ASSLRVGSEKLF
j_gene: TRBJ2-1; v_gene: TRBV7-8; len: 13; CDR3aa: ASRSGASGYNEQF
j_gene: TRBJ1-2; v_gene: TRBV6-1; len: 15; CDR3aa: ASSDEGESGTVDGYT
j_gene: TRBJ1-2; v_gene: TRBV6-5; len: 9; CDR3aa: ASSPSLGYT
j_gene: TRBJ2-7; v_gene: TRBV13; len: 15; CDR3aa: ASSFSQTGTVTYEQY
j_gene: TRBJ2-7; v_gene: TRBV28; len: 12; CDR3aa: ASSFYRKGYEQY
j_gene: TRBJ2-1; v_gene: TRBV2; len: 11; CDR3aa: ASNSGQEGEQF
j_gene: TRBJ1-6; v_gene: TRBV4-1; len: 13; CDR3aa: ASSQVTGREAPLH
j_gene: TRBJ1-2; v_gene: TRBV27; len: 11; CDR3aa: ASSLRQNYGYT
j_gene: TRBJ2-7; v_gene: TRBV7-6; len: 18; CDR3aa: ASSLDLQSAGGPRTYEQY
j_gene: TRBJ1-4; v_gene: TRBV28; len: 10; CDR3aa: ASSLFNEKLF
j_gene: TRBJ2-2; v_gene: TRBV5-6; len: 15; CDR3aa: ASSLERLAGESGELF
j_gene: TRBJ2-1; v_gene: TRBV7-9; len: 10; CDR3aa: ASFSDHNEQF
j_gene: TRBJ1-1; v_gene: TRBV4-3; len: 13; CDR3aa: ASSQSHTLNTEAF
j_gene: TRBJ2-2; v_gene: TRBV5-3; len: 11; CDR3aa: ATGTDNTGELF
j_gene: TRBJ2-5; v_gene: TRBV4-3; len: 13; CDR3aa: ASSIRDGSQETQY
j_gene: TRBJ2-3; v_gene: TRBV7-6; len: 15; CDR3aa: ASSPRTSGSYTDTQY
j_gene: TRBJ1-5; v_gene: TRBV2; len: 13; CDR3aa: ASSEVGQGNQPQH
j_gene: TRBJ1-1; v_gene: TRBV10-3; len: 12; CDR3aa: AISDYGVVTEAF
j_gene: TRBJ1-5; v_gene: TRBV6-5; len: 13; CDR3aa: ASRPQVGGHQPQH
j_gene: TRBJ2-4; v_gene: TRBV9; len: 12; CDR3aa: ASTPYPLGDIQY
j_gene: TRBJ2-5; v_gene: TRBV11-2; len: 11; CDR3aa: ASSLRGSETQY
j_gene: TRBJ2-7; v_gene: TRBV5-1; len: 16; CDR3aa: ASSYPKLSGSNPYEQY
j_gene: TRBJ2-7; v_gene: TRBV7-2; len: 12; CDR3aa: ASSFLGPTYEQY